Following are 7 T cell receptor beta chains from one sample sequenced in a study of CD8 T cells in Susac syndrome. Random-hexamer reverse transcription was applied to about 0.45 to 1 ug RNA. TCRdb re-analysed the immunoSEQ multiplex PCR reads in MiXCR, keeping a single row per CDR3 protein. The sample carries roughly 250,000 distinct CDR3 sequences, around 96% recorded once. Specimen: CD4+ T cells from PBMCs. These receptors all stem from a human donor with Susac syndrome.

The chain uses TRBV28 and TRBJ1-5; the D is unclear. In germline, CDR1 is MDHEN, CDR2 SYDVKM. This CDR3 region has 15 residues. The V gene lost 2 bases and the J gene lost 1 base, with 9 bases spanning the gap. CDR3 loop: CASSLHRGSNQPQHF. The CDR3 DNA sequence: TGTGCCAGCAGTTTACACCGAGGGAGCAATCAGCCCCAGCATTTT.

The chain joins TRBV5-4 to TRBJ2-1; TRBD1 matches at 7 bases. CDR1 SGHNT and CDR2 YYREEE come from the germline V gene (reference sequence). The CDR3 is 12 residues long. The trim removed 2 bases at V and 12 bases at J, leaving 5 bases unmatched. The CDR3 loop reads CASSFRQGGQFF. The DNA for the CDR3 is TGTGCCAGCAGCTTTCGACAGGGTGGGCAGTTCTTC.

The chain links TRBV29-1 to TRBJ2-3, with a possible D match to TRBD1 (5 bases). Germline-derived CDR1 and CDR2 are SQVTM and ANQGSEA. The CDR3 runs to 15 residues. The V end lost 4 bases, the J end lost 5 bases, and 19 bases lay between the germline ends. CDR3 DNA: TGCAGCGTTGCACTTCAGGGCACGGCGATAGATACGCAGTATTTT. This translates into CSVALQGTAIDTQYF.

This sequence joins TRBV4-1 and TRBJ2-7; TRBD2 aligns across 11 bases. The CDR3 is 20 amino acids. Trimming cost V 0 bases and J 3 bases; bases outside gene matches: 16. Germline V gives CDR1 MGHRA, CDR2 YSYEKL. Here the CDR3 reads CASSQEPATVTSGRYYEQYF. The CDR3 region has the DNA TGCGCCAGCAGCCAAGAACCGGCGACAGTCACTAGCGGGAGATACTACGAGCAGTACTTC.

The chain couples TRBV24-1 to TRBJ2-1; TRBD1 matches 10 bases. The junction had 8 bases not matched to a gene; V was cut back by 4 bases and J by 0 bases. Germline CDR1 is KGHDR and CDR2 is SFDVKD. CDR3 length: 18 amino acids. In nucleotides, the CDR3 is TGTGCCACCAGTGACTACAAGTGGGACAGGGGCTCCTACAATGAGCAGTTCTTC. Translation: CATSDYKWDRGSYNEQFF.

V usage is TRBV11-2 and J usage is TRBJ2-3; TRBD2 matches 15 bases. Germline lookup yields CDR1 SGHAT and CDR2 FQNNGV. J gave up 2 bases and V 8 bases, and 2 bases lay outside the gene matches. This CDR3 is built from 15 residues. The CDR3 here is CASGTSGRTTDTQYF. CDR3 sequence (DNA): TGTGCCAGCGGGACTAGCGGGAGGACCACAGATACGCAGTATTTT.

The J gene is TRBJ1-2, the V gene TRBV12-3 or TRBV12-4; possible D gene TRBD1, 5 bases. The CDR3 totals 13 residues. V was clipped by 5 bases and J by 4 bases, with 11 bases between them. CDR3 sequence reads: CASSPSGTYGYTF. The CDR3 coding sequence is TGTGCCAGCAGTCCCTCCGGGACCTATGGCTACACCTTC.